Included here is one TCR beta chain sequence, with context. Its antigen is not identified. The SP2 primer and nested alpha and beta constant region primers amplified ligated cDNA in four rounds. A single record per CDR3 protein comes from TCRdb applying MiXCR to the UMI-ligation and nested PCR reads. The profile shows tens of thousands of distinct CDR3 sequences, approximately 6.7% of them singletons. The CDR3 totals 14 residues. V lost 7 bases and J lost 5; bases outside the gene matches: 12. The germline V gene encodes CDR1 SQVTM and CDR2 ANQGSEA. The data originate from a study of naive and memory T cell subsets. Study findings and constraints: Tuberculin site TCR excess was interpreted as type IV hypersensitivity infiltration.

As for treatment: skin biopsy from PPD injection site in Mantoux-positive individual. An oligonucleotide containing a UMI was ligated to the 3' end of TCR cDNA. The TCR comes from an adult in good health. The sample in question was skin, obtained from a tuberculin skin test site. The rearrangement joins TRBV29-1 to TRBJ1-2; TRBD1 aligns across 8 bases. CDR3 loop: CSATGAGGSYGYTF. The CDR3 coding sequence is TGCAGCGCGACAGGGGCGGGGGGGTCTTATGGCTACACCTTC.